Given below is one TCR beta chain in context. Its antigen is currently not known. No much larger clone is present one base from it, and per-base qualities are unavailable. The cohort consisted of some 670 healthy bone marrow donors. All cohort members were sampled while nominally healthy, although unrecorded immune exposures were likely present. The donor was CMV seropositive and was included in the group of approximately 310 seropositive cohort members. A peripheral blood sample was provided by each donor, and peripheral blood mononuclear cells were used for TCR beta sequencing. The Qiagen DNeasy Blood Extraction Kit was used to extract genomic DNA from the blood cell samples. This entry comes from a study of cytomegalovirus exposure and HLA in healthy donors (dated by TCRdb to the late 2010s). About the full investigation: In an earlier analysis of fewer than 750 of the donors, roughly 300 Gb of sequence data and roughly 100 million unique TCR beta sequences from 180 million or so T cells were reported. Approximately 310 gigabases of sequencing data and 91 million or so unique TCR sequences made up an early release that covered nearly 650 HLA-typed donors. Along with the approximately 700-subject first cohort, a separate validation cohort of around 110 different subjects was used. Of the roughly 400 genotyped donors, about 80% fell in the genetic ancestry cluster associated with self-reported Caucasian donors. A later analysis re-examined previously published TCR beta repertoires from roughly 720 donors and added high-resolution HLA genotyping to investigate patterns of TCR occurrence. Class I and class II HLA loci were covered by the typing at four-digit resolution. The aim of the study was to test whether cataloging public T cell receptors could identify signatures of past pathogen exposure. The study combined high-throughput TCR immunosequencing, statistical association of individual TCRs with disease status, and machine learning to predict cytomegalovirus infection status. In a later genetic analysis, genome-wide SNP genotypes for about 65% of the roughly 700 donors were used, and that subset was treated as a discovery cohort. The study profiled the T cell repertoires of 500 to 800 subjects by immunosequencing and related them to cytomegalovirus serostatus. Donor age, sex, ethnicity and CMV serostatus were compiled together with the repertoire data. The number of typed donors differed by locus: roughly 629-640 for A, B, C, DRB1 and DQB1; 522 for DQA1; 606 for DPA1; and 400 to 480 for DPB1. Among about 360 genotyped donors of the cohort, an average of roughly 240,000 unique TCR beta nucleotide sequences were sequenced per donor, roughly 20% of them non-productive. In the later analysis, no new phenotypic data were used to find candidate immune exposures; instead, reliance was placed on TCR beta sequences and their occurrence across donors. Because of strong linkage in the cohort, roughly five DR-DQ haplotypes were treated as single units for association and clustering. In an earlier analysis of over 550 of the donors, high-throughput TCR beta sequencing was used to judge whether each TCR beta V gene segment behaved as functional or pseudogenic. Every discovery cohort repertoire had been produced on one sequencing platform. The study at large found these results: Correlated functional status among segregating V segments might reflect linkage disequilibrium, but an unknown experimental factor could not be ruled out. An earlier analysis of approximately 530 of the donors showed that most TCR beta V segments appeared in productive rearrangements either about 87% or about 30% of the time, which broadly matched IMGT annotations. The earlier analysis of 587 of the donors excluded about 16 rarely observed V segments, including chromosome 9 orphons, because counts were too low. V-gene and J-gene trimming of TCR beta chains was associated with a missense DCLRE1C variant in a later genetic analysis, and the association was replicated in an independent cohort. Most CMV-associated TCR beta chains appeared to be HLA-restricted in a later analysis, and the HLA associations seemed to be driven largely by CMV exposure. Because some donors lacked HLA typing at each locus, the association tests relied only on the typed subset. Most TCR sequences were seen in very few donors, while some public TCRs were found in many individuals. The authors suggested that the approach could potentially be generalized to other disease states and immunological phenotypes. According to a later genetic analysis, donors in an Asian-associated ancestry cluster had fewer N-insertions in productive TCRs than the approximately 630-donor mean. A further reported finding was that TCR beta sequences accurately predicted the HLA-A and HLA-B alleles for most subjects in the first cohort. A later analysis found that HLA-associated TCR beta chains were more clonally expanded and had lower generation probabilities than equally common non-associated chains. A cluster of highly shared sequence variants was judged likely to represent a technical artifact of the sequencing pipeline. The study listed 164 TCR beta chains as associated with cytomegalovirus. A later analysis reported that several top co-occurrence clusters appeared linked to parvovirus B19, influenza, CMV and Epstein-Barr virus. The classifier was reported to diagnose cytomegalovirus status with high specificity and sensitivity in both the original cohort and the validation cohort. In vitro tests confirmed that a few of the cytomegalovirus-associated TCR beta chains recognize cytomegalovirus antigens. The 87-base-pair reads could not distinguish some IMGT-functional V segments, including TRBV6-2 and TRBV6-3, so those segments were excluded. Specific HLA alleles were associated with 15,000 to 20,000 TCR beta sequences at a false discovery rate of 0.05 in a later analysis. CMV serostatus was the only immune exposure information available for the cohort. In a later analysis, TCR association rates were found to vary across HLA loci, with the most associated TCRs seen for DRB1 alleles and the fewest for HLA-C alleles. Roughly uniform sequencing depth across donors was assumed in presence/absence analyses, although this assumption may not hold. When HLA alleles, especially DR and DQ, strongly co-occurred, TCR associations were difficult to assign to individual alleles. Only TCR beta chains were sequenced in this cohort, and the absence of alpha or paired-chain data limited detectable features.

Including cysteine and phenylalanine, the CDR3 has 14 amino acids. Kept here is only the CDR3 DNA, which spans 42 bases and is read in frame from base 1. The germline V gene sets CDR1 to MNHEY and CDR2 to SVGAGI. The V and J ends are trimmed by 2 bases and 1 base, leaving 9 bases between them. Libraries were made using the immunoSEQ multiplex PCR assay. For the multiplex PCR, a mixture combining 60 forward primers for TCR Vbeta segments and 13 reverse primers for TCR Jbeta segments was used. A multiplex PCR assay on genomic DNA amplified the CDR3 region of rearranged TCR beta genes. The Illumina HiSeq System was used to sequence the amplified TCR beta libraries as 87-base-pair reads. Per the original workflow: In a later analysis, around 80 million unique TCR beta chains were counted across the 500 to 850 repertoires, and about 10 million of these chains were shared by at least two donors. Raw reads were error-corrected and collapsed into unique sequences by a nearest-neighbor algorithm in which closely related sequences were merged to remove PCR and sequencing errors. To assign V, D and J gene segments, CDR3 sequences were aligned to IMGT reference sequences. For a sequence to be retained, at least a six-nucleotide match to both a V gene segment and a J gene segment was required. A rearrangement was called productive if the CDR3 had no stop codons and remained in frame with V and J, and every other rearrangement was called non-productive. Following IMGT convention, CDR3 was defined as the stretch from the second conserved V-encoded cysteine up to the conserved J-encoded phenylalanine. Sequences without an unambiguous match to a single V gene segment were excluded from the earlier analysis of about 600 of the donors. In an earlier analysis of 587 of the donors, a V segment was called functional when productive rearrangements were above 56.7%, and segregating when the standard deviation between donors exceeded 5%. To diagnose cytomegalovirus status from the catalog of TCR beta chain sequences, a statistical classification framework was built. V and J gene assignment, in a later analysis, came from comparing TCR nucleotide sequences with IMGT/GENE-DB human TR gene sequences. The TCRdist pipeline was used in a later analysis to assign CDR3 sequences and most-parsimonious VDJ recombination scenarios. In a later analysis, each TCR beta chain was defined by its CDR3 amino acid sequence together with its V-gene family, and reads without a unique V-gene family were excluded. In a later analysis, 450 to 600 highly shared, low-generation-probability nucleotide sequences were removed to address suspected cross-contamination and a sequencing artifact. A later analysis calculated a clonal expansion index for each public chain from normalized within-repertoire ranks of inferred template counts. Generation probabilities in a later analysis came from a VDJ recombination model fitted to out-of-frame rearrangements, and those results were checked against IGoR. A later analysis scored TCR-TCR, TCR-HLA and TCR-CMV co-occurrence with hypergeometric tests, applying a repertoire-size bias correction to TCR pairs. In a later analysis, false discovery rates were estimated by permuting HLA or CMV assignments 20 times. In a later analysis, co-occurring TCRs were grouped with DBSCAN, and TCRdist sequence similarity was added when clustering was performed within HLA-allele-positive subsets. For co-occurrence clustering, repertoires with fewer than 30,000 or more than 120,000 public chains were excluded, along with five repertoires with anomalous nucleotide sharing. TCRdb holds this immuneACCESS table with in-frame rearrangements only. Some clones are missing; in checked studies, unresolved V genes explain under half, and the rest has no known cause. That table is the source of V, J and clone size, and D and trimming were worked out from the DNA. For this sample the table gives over 100,000 clones, of which roughly 63% were detected only once. Of the sample, roughly 10% is held by the ten largest clones.

Material for sequencing was PBMCs. This sequence was found in a man in his forties in good health and CMV-seropositive. The chain joins TRBV6-5 to TRBJ2-7; the D gene is possibly TRBD2, with 6 bases matching. The CDR3 protein sequence reads: CASSYGTRSYEQYF. The DNA sequence reads TGTGCCAGCAGTTACGGGACTCGTTCCTACGAGCAGTACTTC.